This T cell receptor (beta chain) is from a study of naive and memory T cell subsets. Findings of the study overall: Possibly reflecting memory cells re-expressing CD45RA, a few larger clonotypes occurred in naive repertoires, especially CD8.

This CDR3 has 13 amino acids. V was clipped by 2 bases and J by 4 bases, with 9 bases between them. Looked up from germline, CDR1 is GTSNPN and CDR2 is SVGIG (reference sequence). As for this clonotype: Its matching antigen is unknown.

Both TRBC1 and TRBC2 were covered by a beta constant-region primer of two equimolar oligonucleotides. Nested alpha and beta constant-region primers with the SP2 primer drove four PCR rounds on ligated cDNA. TCRdb reanalysed the UMI-ligation and nested PCR reads using MiXCR and keeps one entry per CDR3 protein. The repertoire holds roughly 99,000 distinct CDR3 sequences, with approximately 10% as singletons. This chain connects TRBV30 to TRBJ1-5; a possible D gene is TRBD1 (5 bases). The material sequenced was naive CD4+ T cells from blood. The sequence was collected from a human donor in good health. The CDR3 bases are TGTGCCTGGAGTTCCCAGGGAAATCAGCCCCAGCATTTT. This sequence encodes CAWSSQGNQPQHF.